This TCR beta chain was obtained from a study of blood T cell repertoires in COVID-19. Study-level background: COVID-19 samples, acute and convalescent, were from the United States, Italy and Spain. The cDNA or gDNA used as material had been derived from T cells, B-cell-depleted T cells, or PBMCs.

During active infection, Seattle patients enrolled and were then monitored through disease. Original handling: Scientists estimated how many nucleated cells there were by amplifying reference gene primers. Repertoires were generated with immunoSEQ multiplex PCR, while TCRdb's copy carries only in-frame clones and drops some. V, J and clone size reflect that table, while D and trimming were determined from the DNA. The sample consists of approximately 110,000 clones, around four fifths of them appearing once. Per the germline V gene, CDR1 is LGHDT and CDR2 is YNNKEL (reference sequence). Trimming shortened V by 8 bases and J by 3 bases, and 17 bases separated the two germline ends. The CDR3 is made up of 15 amino acids.

The clonotype was recovered from a man older than 75 with COVID-19, enrolled during active disease. The sample was peripheral blood. The rearrangement links TRBV3-1 (or the pseudogene TRBV3-2) to TRBJ2-1, with D possibly matching TRBD1 (6 bases). CDR3 sequence: CASRPGQRFYNEQFF. As DNA, the CDR3 is TGTGCCAGCCGTCCCGGACAGCGTTTCTACAATGAGCAGTTCTTC.